Listed below are T cell receptor beta chains from one sample, sequenced in a study of T-cell reconstitution after alpha-beta-depleted transplantation in children. MiXCR, run by TCRdb on the PCR reads, gives a single entry per CDR3 protein. Altogether roughly 120,000 distinct CDR3 sequences are present, 23% being singletons, with the ten largest covering about 10%. The sample in question was PBMCs, mostly from graft donor cells, obtained 180 days after TCRalphabeta/CD19-depleted stem cell transplant. These receptors were obtained from a male patient between 2 and 15 years old who had a stem cell transplant for chronic granulomatous disease, so the T cells may come from the graft donor. The conserved cysteine and the conserved F or W are not part of the CDR3 here.

>TRBV5-6|TRBJ2-3
ASSFGPGTDTQY
>TRBV15|TRBJ2-1
ATSTRDNEQF
>TRBV7-8|TRBJ1-5
ASSLWPNSNQPQH
>TRBV12-3/TRBV12-4|TRBJ2-5
ASSRKTGTGGEETQY
>TRBV12-3/TRBV12-4|TRBJ2-5
ASSLDGETQY
>TRBV15|TRBJ2-7
ATRRIDEGSEQY
>TRBV12-3/TRBV12-4|TRBJ2-3
ASSSMGFFKGPDTQY
>TRBV5-1|TRBJ1-2
ASSLDPDQVGGYT
>TRBV5-1|TRBJ1-1
ASSISTGTGGTEAF
>TRBV7-3|TRBJ2-1
ASSRTVKQF